The 22 T cell receptor beta chains reported below all come from one sample, sequenced in a study of control samples from healthy donors and cancer patients. This table comes from immunoSEQ multiplex PCR, and its TCRdb copy is limited to in-frame clones, with some not included. This sample carries over 100,000 clones, about 88% of them seen once, and the ten largest clones take 3% to 3.5%. The material sequenced was blood. The receptor set was obtained from a middle-aged man in good health.

The rearrangement links TRBV6-5 to TRBJ2-7; D may be TRBD1 or TRBD2 (5 bases each). This CDR3 region has 16 residues. From germline, CDR1 is MNHEY and CDR2 SVGAGI. With 4 bases removed from V and 0 bases from J, the gap between germline ends came to 16 bases. CDR3 loop: CASSSQGRVGSYEQYF. The CDR3 DNA reads as TGTGCCAGCAGTTCCCAGGGACGGGTAGGCTCCTACGAGCAGTACTTC.

This chain links TRBV28 with TRBJ1-2; D unresolved. V was pared by 4 bases and J by 6 bases, with 18 bases between. Germline V gene data show CDR1 as MDHEN and CDR2 as SYDVKM. The CDR3 consists of 15 residues. The CDR3 sequence: CASSSRAMGKDGYTF. DNA for the CDR3: TGTGCCAGCAGTTCCCGGGCCATGGGGAAGGATGGCTACACCTTC.

This clone was seen only once. The chain carries TRBV7-7 and TRBJ2-3; 8 positions match TRBD1. The germline gives CDR1 SSHAT, CDR2 FNYEAQ (reference sequence). V gave up 10 bases and J gave up 0 bases; unmatched junction bases: 3. This CDR3 is built from 13 residues. The CDR3 nucleotides read TGTGCCATTTGGGACAGGAGCACAGATACGCAGTATTTT. Its translation: CAIWDRSTDTQYF.

This chain joins TRBV6-5 and TRBJ2-7, with D perhaps matching TRBD2 (6 bases). Germline values: CDR1 MNHEY, CDR2 SVGAGI. V was trimmed by 6 bases and J by 2 bases, leaving 17 bases between them. The length of the CDR3 is 15 residues. CDR3 sequence reads: CASSLKGGNPYEQYF. The CDR3 region has the DNA TGTGCCAGCAGCCTAAAAGGCGGGAACCCCTACGAGCAGTACTTC.

The gene calls are TRBV28 and TRBJ1-4, with 9 bases matching TRBD1. The V gene's germline CDR1 is MDHEN and CDR2 SYDVKM. J gave up 0 bases and V 5 bases, and 4 bases lay outside the gene matches. This CDR3 contains 16 residues. The CDR3 DNA sequence: TGTGCCAGCAGTAGGGACAGGGAAGCAACTAATGAAAAACTGTTTTTT. Amino acid sequence: CASSRDREATNEKLFF.

The V gene is TRBV5-4, the J gene TRBJ2-7; tentative D call: TRBD1 (5 bases). V lost 4 bases, J lost 3 bases, and 8 bases lay in between. This CDR3 has 12 amino acids. The V gene's germline CDR1 is SGHNT and CDR2 YYREEE (reference sequence). CDR3 in DNA: TGTGCCAGCAGCGTCGACAGCTACGAGCAGTACTTC. Its protein is CASSVDSYEQYF.

The rearrangement links TRBV12-3 or TRBV12-4 to TRBJ1-4; no reliable D call. V dropped 6 bases and J dropped 6 bases, with 8 bases sitting between them. The CDR3 is 12 residues long. The chain's CDR3 is CASSLTHEKLFF. CDR3 in DNA: TGTGCCAGCAGCCTCACCCATGAAAAACTGTTTTTT.

J is TRBJ1-1 and V is TRBV5-1, with a possible D match to TRBD1 (6 bases). Per the germline V gene, CDR1 is SGHRS and CDR2 is YFSETQ. CDR3 size: 15 residues. The V end lost 2 bases, the J end lost 0 bases, and 11 bases lay between the germline ends. The CDR3 is CASSFGQLLNTEAFF. The CDR3 DNA sequence: TGCGCCAGCAGCTTTGGACAGCTATTGAACACTGAAGCTTTCTTT.

This chain joins TRBV9 and TRBJ2-3, with 8 bases that match TRBD1. CDR1 is SGDLS and CDR2 is YYNGEE in the germline V gene. V lost 3 bases to trimming and J lost 15 bases; unmatched junction nucleotides: 12. The CDR3 has 13 amino acids. The CDR3 DNA follows: TGTGCCAGCAGCGCGCACCCCTGGACAGGGATTTATTTT. Translated: CASSAHPWTGIYF.

This chain joins TRBV18 and TRBJ2-2; D is perhaps TRBD1 (6 bases). The CDR3 has 13 residues. V was cut by 4 bases and J by 5 bases, with 8 bases left in between. Germline assignment: CDR1 KGHSH and CDR2 LQKENI. The CDR3 nucleotides are TGTGCCAGCTCACGAGGGGGAACCGGGGAGCTGTTTTTT. It is translated as CASSRGGTGELFF.

This chain uses TRBV5-1 with TRBJ2-3; D is unclear. The V end was cut by 0 bases, the J end by 4 bases, with 15 bases between. Germline CDR1 and CDR2: SGHRS and YFSETQ. The CDR3 consists of 16 residues. The DNA for the CDR3 is TGCGCCAGCAGCTTGGACGCGGCCCTTCCCGCAGATACGCAGTATTTT. It translates to CASSLDAALPADTQYF.

V usage is TRBV5-1 and J usage is TRBJ1-2; D uncertain. CDR1 and CDR2 (germline): SGHRS, YFSETQ. This CDR3 is 15 amino acids long. The ends were cut back, 1 base at V and 3 bases at J, with 13 bases in the middle. CDR3: CASSLPGSLDYGYTF. The CDR3 nucleotides are TGCGCCAGCAGCTTGCCTGGTTCGCTGGACTATGGCTACACCTTC.

This chain uses TRBV9 with TRBJ1-6, with D maybe TRBD1 (5 bases). The germline V and J ends were trimmed by 2 bases and 7 bases, with 10 bases remaining between them. This CDR3 is built from 14 residues. Germline V gives CDR1 SGDLS, CDR2 YYNGEE. CDR3 in amino acids: CASSVEGANSPLHF. The CDR3 DNA follows: TGTGCCAGCAGCGTGGAAGGGGCCAATTCACCCCTCCACTTT. The full variable domain, rest sourced from reference TRBV9 and TRBJ1-6, is DSGVTQTPKHLITATGQRVTLRCSPRSGDLSVYWYQQSLDQGLQFLIQYYNGEERAKGNILERFSAQQFPDLHSELNLSSLELGDSALYFCASSVEGANSPLHFGNGTRLTVT.

The chain recombines TRBV2 with TRBJ1-1; no definite D call. Trimming cost V 11 bases and J 3 bases, with 16 bases left between them. Germline V gene data show CDR1 as SNHLY and CDR2 as FYNNEI. The length of the CDR3 is 13 residues. CDR3: CAGGLERDTEAFF. CDR3 DNA: TGTGCCGGAGGGCTAGAGAGGGACACTGAAGCTTTCTTT. The full variable domain, its missing parts supplied by reference TRBV2 and TRBJ1-1, is EPEVTQTPSHQVTQMGQEVILRCVPISNHLYFYWYRQILGQKVEFLVSFYNNEISEKSEIFDDQFSVERPDGSNFTLKIRSTKLEDSAMYFCAGGLERDTEAFFGQGTRLTVV.

The genes are TRBV20-1 and TRBJ1-2; no clear D gene. Trimming stripped 1 base from V and 7 bases from J, with 7 bases between. Germline lookup yields CDR1 DFQATT and CDR2 SNEGSKA (reference sequence). This CDR3 region has 11 residues. CDR3 loop: CSARVTGGYTF. The CDR3 DNA is TGCAGTGCTAGAGTTACCGGTGGCTACACCTTC.

The chain employs TRBV6-2 or TRBV6-3 and TRBJ2-3; TRBD1 aligns across 9 bases. V lost 4 bases to trimming and J lost 5 bases; unmatched junction nucleotides: 7. This CDR3 has 15 amino acids. From germline, CDR1 is MNHEY and CDR2 SVGEGT. CDR3 DNA sequence: TGTGCCAGCAGTTGGACTTGGGACAGGGTAGATACGCAGTATTTT. This translates into CASSWTWDRVDTQYF.

CDR3 nucleotide sequence: TGTGCCAGCAGTTTTTCGAGGGGATGGGGCACTGAAGCTTTCTTT. It encodes CASSFSRGWGTEAFF. V usage is TRBV28 and J usage is TRBJ1-1; the D gene is possibly TRBD1 (5 bases). The CDR3 consists of 15 residues. The V end was cut by 3 bases, the J end by 4 bases, with 15 bases between. In germline, CDR1 is MDHEN, CDR2 SYDVKM.

The chain uses TRBV6-1 and TRBJ2-1; D call uncertain. The V and J ends lost 0 bases and 4 bases respectively, with 4 bases between them. Per germline, CDR1 MNHNS and CDR2 SASEGT. The CDR3 runs 13 residues. The CDR3 DNA follows: TGTGCCAGCAGTGAAGCCCGGTACAATGAGCAGTTCTTC. It encodes CASSEARYNEQFF.

This sequence joins TRBV5-1 and TRBJ1-1; D is unresolved. V lost 0 bases to trimming and J lost 7 bases, with 13 bases between them. CDR1 SGHRS and CDR2 YFSETQ come from the germline V gene. This CDR3 comprises 14 residues. The CDR3 nucleotides are TGCGCCAGCAGCTTGGGGCAGGCGCACCATGAAGCTTTCTTT. Its translation: CASSLGQAHHEAFF.

The V gene is TRBV6-2 or TRBV6-3, the J gene TRBJ1-1; the D gene is possibly TRBD1 (5 bases). Germline V lookup: CDR1 MNHEY, CDR2 SVGEGT. V lost 4 bases and J lost 10, with 28 bases in between. The CDR3 length is 17 residues. This CDR3 is CASSSWGGRDEEWGAFF. The CDR3, as DNA: TGTGCCAGCAGTTCTTGGGGCGGACGAGACGAAGAATGGGGAGCTTTCTTT.

V gene TRBV11-3 combines with J gene TRBJ2-1, with 8 nucleotides matching TRBD2. CDR1 and CDR2 (germline): SGHNT, YENEEA. The CDR3 sequence is 16 residues long. V dropped 3 bases and J dropped 6; count of bases not matched to a gene: 10. CDR3 in amino acids: CASSLVSGGAVNEQFF. CDR3 DNA: TGTGCCAGCAGCTTGGTCTCGGGGGGGGCCGTCAATGAGCAGTTCTTC.

This clone was observed once. This chain connects TRBV19 to TRBJ2-1, with TRBD2 matching over 13 bases. V dropped 5 bases and J dropped 0; count of bases not matched to a gene: 13. Per germline, CDR1 LNHDA and CDR2 SQIVND (reference sequence). The CDR3 loop spans 20 amino acids. The CDR3 here is CASSDPGLAGALSSYNEQFF. As DNA, the CDR3 is TGTGCCAGTAGTGACCCAGGACTAGCGGGGGCCCTGAGCTCCTACAATGAGCAGTTCTTC.